This is a list of T cell receptor beta chains from one sample in a study of OX40 agonist ivuxolimab in advanced cancers. The repertoire was sequenced with immunoSEQ multiplex PCR; TCRdb's copy has only in-frame clones and lacks some. The table lists 65,000 to 85,000 clones, roughly 85% of them singletons. This specimen consisted of CD4+ or CD8+ T cells sorted from blood, obtained in a trial of the OX40 agonist ivuxolimab. These receptors were taken from an adult with an advanced solid tumor such as melanoma, head and neck, liver or kidney cancer. Both conserved end residues are trimmed from each CDR3. The D gene is left open where the match is weak. Not all rows give a size; the values are once, few, many and, for expanded clones, a class.

>TRBD1|-|TRBJ1-5|TRBV6-1
ASSEERQGTYQPQH
>TRBD2|-|TRBJ2-1|TRBV4-3
ASSQGQSGGNNEQF
>-|-|TRBJ2-3|TRBV6-5
ASSYGYGGPDTQY
>-|-|TRBJ2-5|TRBV5-6
ASRPYVVQETQY
>-|-|TRBJ1-6|TRBV18
ASSPGQAGRTALNSPLH
>TRBD2|few|TRBJ2-6|TRBV19
ASSIVWLAGSGANVLT
>TRBD1|-|TRBJ1-2|TRBV19
ASSIDGTGTFAGYT
>TRBD1|-|TRBJ1-1|TRBV6-1
ASSDYRGRRKTEAF
>-|-|TRBJ1-2|TRBV19
ASSTLPGTRNNYGYT
>TRBD1|-|TRBJ2-2|TRBV11-3
ASSRFIGTGDTGELF
>-|-|TRBJ2-7|TRBV7-2
ASRLTAPYEQY
>-|-|TRBJ1-4|TRBV30
AWSVQGPGNEKLF
>TRBD1|-|TRBJ2-7|TRBV6-5
ASSLGQNSYEQY
>TRBD2|-|TRBJ2-1|TRBV5-1
ASSLMAAGGSEQF
>TRBD1|-|TRBJ2-7|TRBV29-1
SVEIGRGPINEQY
>-|-|TRBJ1-2|TRBV23-1
ASRGTPYGYT
>TRBD2|-|TRBJ2-5|TRBV19
ASSRALAGGETQY
>-|once|TRBJ1-3|TRBV7-2
ASSLFPSGFAGNTIY
>TRBD2|few|TRBJ2-5|TRBV6-5
ASSPPRGGKETQY
>-|-|TRBJ2-7|TRBV28
ASSLTHASYEQY
>-|-|TRBJ1-6|TRBV19
ASRSSRDRNSPLH
>-|-|TRBJ1-4|TRBV7-2
ASSLEPNEKLF
>-|-|TRBJ1-2|TRBV11-2
ASSLEGSTNYGYT
>-|once|TRBJ1-4|TRBV7-9
ASSLDRVTNEKLF
>-|once|TRBJ1-1|TRBV28
ASRIGGGAF
>-|-|TRBJ1-2|TRBV7-9
ASSPRPPPGIYYGYT
>-|-|TRBJ1-6|TRBV19
ASSITRDGTSPLH
>-|-|TRBJ2-1|TRBV9
ASSVGGQTLF
>TRBD1|once|TRBJ2-5|TRBV28
ASSFNRGETQY
>-|-|TRBJ1-1|TRBV19
ASSISPGAGAF
>TRBD2|-|TRBJ2-2|TRBV2
ASTGEGTGELF
>TRBD1|-|TRBJ1-6|TRBV19
ASSRQGFDSPLH
>TRBD2|-|TRBJ2-1|TRBV5-1
ASSFESGEVYNEQF
>-|-|TRBJ2-1|TRBV7-7
ASSLLGLDEQF
>TRBD1|-|TRBJ1-2|TRBV6-9
ASSYRDRVWEGYT
>TRBD1|-|TRBJ1-1|TRBV7-9
ASRAGTDASSAF
>-|once|TRBJ2-2|TRBV9
ASSVGGDGELF
>-|-|TRBJ2-4|TRBV9
ASSAQASAAAKNIQY
>TRBD1|-|TRBJ2-1|TRBV18
ASSPGQGEFPEQF
>TRBD1|-|TRBJ1-2|TRBV4-1
ASSQVTGESSRYT
>-|-|TRBJ1-4|TRBV7-3
ASSFGENEKLF
>-|-|TRBJ1-5|TRBV7-8
ASSPGGNQPQH